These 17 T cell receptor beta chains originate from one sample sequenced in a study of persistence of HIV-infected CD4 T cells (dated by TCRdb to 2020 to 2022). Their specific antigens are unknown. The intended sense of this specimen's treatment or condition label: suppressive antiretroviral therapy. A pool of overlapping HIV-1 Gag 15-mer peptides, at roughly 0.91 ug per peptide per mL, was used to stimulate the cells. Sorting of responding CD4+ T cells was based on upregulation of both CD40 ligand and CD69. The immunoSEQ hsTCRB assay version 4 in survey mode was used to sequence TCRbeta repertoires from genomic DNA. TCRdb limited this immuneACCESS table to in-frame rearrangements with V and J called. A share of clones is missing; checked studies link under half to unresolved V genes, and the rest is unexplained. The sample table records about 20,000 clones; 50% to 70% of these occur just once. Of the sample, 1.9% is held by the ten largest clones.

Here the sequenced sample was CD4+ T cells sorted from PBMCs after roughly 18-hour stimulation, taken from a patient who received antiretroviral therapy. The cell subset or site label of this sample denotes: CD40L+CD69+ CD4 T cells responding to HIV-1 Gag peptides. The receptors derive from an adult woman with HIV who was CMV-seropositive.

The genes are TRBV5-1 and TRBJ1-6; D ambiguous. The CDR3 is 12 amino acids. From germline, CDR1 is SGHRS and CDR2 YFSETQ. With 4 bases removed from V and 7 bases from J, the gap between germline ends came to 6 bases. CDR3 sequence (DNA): TGCGCCAGCAGCCTCGAAAATTCACCCCTCCACTTT. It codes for CASSLENSPLHF.

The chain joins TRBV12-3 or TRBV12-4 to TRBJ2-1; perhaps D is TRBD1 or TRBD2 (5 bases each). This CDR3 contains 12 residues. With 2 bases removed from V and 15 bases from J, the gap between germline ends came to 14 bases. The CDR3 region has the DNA TGTGCCAGCAGTTTATCGACCGAGGGGCTGTTCTTC. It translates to CASSLSTEGLFF.

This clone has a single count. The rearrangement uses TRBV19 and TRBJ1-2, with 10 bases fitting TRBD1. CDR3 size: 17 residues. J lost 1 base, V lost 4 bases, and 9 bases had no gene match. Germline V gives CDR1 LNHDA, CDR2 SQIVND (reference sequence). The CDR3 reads CASSRHTGTGDNYGYTF. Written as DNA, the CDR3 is TGTGCCAGTAGTAGACACACCGGGACAGGGGATAACTATGGCTACACCTTC. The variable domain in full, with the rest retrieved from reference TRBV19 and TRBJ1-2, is DGGITQSPKYLFRKEGQNVTLSCEQNLNHDAMYWYRQDPGQGLRLIYYSQIVNDFQKGDIAEGYSVSREKKESFPLTVTSAQKNPTAFYLCASSRHTGTGDNYGYTFGSGTRLTVV.

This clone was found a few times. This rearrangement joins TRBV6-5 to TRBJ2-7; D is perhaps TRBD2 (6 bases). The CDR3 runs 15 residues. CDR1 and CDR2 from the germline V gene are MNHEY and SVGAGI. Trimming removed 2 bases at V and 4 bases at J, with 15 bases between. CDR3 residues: CASSYPLASVYEQYV. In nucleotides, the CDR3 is TGTGCCAGCAGTTACCCCCTTGCTAGCGTTTACGAGCAGTACGTC.

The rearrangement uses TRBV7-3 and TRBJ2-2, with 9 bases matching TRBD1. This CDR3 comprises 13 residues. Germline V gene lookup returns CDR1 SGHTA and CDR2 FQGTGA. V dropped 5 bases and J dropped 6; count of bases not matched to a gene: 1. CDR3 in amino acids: CASSRDRAGELFF. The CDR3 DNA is TGTGCCAGCAGCCGGGACAGGGCCGGGGAGCTGTTTTTT.

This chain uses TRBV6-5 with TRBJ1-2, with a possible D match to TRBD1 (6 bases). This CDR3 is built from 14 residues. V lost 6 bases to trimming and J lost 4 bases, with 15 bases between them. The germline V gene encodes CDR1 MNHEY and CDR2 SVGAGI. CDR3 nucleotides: TGTGCCAGCAGGGCTCAACAGGGTCCCTATGGCTACACCTTC. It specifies CASRAQQGPYGYTF.

The CDR3 coding sequence is TGTGCCAGCAGTGAAGATCCCAAGACTCATGGCTACACCTTC. This codes for CASSEDPKTHGYTF. This chain connects TRBV6-1 to TRBJ1-2; D remains ambiguous. The CDR3 is 14 amino acids. Trimming shortened V by 1 base and J by 6 bases, and 12 bases separated the two germline ends. Germline-derived CDR1 and CDR2 are MNHNS and SASEGT.

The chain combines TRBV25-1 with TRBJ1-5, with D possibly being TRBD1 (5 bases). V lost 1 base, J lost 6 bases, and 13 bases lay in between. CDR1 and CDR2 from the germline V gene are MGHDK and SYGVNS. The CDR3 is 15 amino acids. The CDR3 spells CASSESGVGGQPQHF. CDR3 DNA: TGTGCCAGCAGTGAATCGGGGGTTGGGGGTCAGCCCCAGCATTTT.

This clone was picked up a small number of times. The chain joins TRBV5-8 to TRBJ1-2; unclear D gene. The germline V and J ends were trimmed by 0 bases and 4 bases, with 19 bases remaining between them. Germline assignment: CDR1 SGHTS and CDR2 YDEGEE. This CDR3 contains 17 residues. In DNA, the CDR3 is TGTGCCAGCAGCTTGGCCTGGGGAGATACCCGTAGCTATGGCTACACCTTC. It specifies CASSLAWGDTRSYGYTF. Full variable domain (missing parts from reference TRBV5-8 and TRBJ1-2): EAGVTQSPTHLIKTRGQQATLRCSPISGHTSVYWYQQALGLGLQFLLWYDEGEERNRGNFPPRFSGRQFPNYSSELNVNALELEDSALYLCASSLAWGDTRSYGYTFGSGTRLTVV.

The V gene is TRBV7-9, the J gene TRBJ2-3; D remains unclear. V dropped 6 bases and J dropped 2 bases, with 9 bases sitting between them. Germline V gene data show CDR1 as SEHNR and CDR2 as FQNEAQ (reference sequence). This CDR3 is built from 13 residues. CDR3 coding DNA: TGTGCCAGCAGACATGACAACACAGATACGCAGTATTTT. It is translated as CASRHDNTDTQYF.

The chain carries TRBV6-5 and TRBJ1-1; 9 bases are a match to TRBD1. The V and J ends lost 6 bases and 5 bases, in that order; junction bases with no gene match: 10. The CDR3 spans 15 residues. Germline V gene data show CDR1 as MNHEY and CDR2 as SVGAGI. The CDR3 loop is CASSRTGGLWTEAFF. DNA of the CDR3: TGTGCCAGCAGCCGAACAGGGGGCCTCTGGACTGAAGCTTTCTTT.

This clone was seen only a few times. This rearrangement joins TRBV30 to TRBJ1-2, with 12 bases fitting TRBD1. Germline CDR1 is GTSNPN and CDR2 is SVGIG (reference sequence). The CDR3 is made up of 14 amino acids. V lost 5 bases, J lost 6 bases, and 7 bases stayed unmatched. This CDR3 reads CAWRGQGAPNGYTF. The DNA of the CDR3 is TGTGCCTGGCGGGGACAGGGGGCGCCGAATGGCTACACCTTC.

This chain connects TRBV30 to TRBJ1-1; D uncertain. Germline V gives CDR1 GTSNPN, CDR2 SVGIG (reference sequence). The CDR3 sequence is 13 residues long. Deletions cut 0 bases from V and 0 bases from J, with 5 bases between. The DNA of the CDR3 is TGTGCCTGGAGTGTAGCATTGAACACTGAAGCTTTCTTT. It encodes CAWSVALNTEAFF.

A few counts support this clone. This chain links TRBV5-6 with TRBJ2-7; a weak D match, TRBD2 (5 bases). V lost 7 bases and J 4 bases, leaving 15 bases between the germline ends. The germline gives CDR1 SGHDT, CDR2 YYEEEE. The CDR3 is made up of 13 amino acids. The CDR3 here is CASVLKRSYEQYF. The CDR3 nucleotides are TGTGCCAGCGTGCTTAAGCGGTCGTACGAGCAGTACTTC.

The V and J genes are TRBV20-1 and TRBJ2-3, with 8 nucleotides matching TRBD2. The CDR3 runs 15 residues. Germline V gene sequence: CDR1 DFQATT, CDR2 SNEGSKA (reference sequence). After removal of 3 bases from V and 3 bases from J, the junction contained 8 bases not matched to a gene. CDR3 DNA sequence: TGCAGTGCTAGTACGTCGGGGGGGCTGACAGATACGCAGTATTTT. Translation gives CSASTSGGLTDTQYF.

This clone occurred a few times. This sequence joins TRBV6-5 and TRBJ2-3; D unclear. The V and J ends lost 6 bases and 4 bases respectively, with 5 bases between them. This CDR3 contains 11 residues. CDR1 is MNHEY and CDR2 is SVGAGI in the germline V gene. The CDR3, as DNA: TGTGCCAGCAGGGGATCAGATACGCAGTATTTT. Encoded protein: CASRGSDTQYF.

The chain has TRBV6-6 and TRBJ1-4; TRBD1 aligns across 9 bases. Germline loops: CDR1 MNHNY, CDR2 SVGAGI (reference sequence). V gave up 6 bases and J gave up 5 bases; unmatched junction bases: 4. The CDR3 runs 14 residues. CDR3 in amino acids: CASRPGQGNEKLFF. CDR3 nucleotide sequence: TGTGCCAGCAGGCCGGGACAGGGAAATGAAAAACTGTTTTTT.